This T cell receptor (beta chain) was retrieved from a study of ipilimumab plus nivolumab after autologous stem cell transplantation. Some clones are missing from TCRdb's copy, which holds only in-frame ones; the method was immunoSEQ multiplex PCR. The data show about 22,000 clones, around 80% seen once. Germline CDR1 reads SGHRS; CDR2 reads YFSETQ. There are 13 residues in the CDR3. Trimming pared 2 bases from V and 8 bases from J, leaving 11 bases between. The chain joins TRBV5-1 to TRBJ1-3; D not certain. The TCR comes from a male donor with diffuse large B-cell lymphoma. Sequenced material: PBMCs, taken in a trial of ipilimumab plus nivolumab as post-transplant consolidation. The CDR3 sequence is CASSFGVSDTIYF. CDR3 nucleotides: TGCGCCAGCAGCTTCGGGGTTTCTGACACCATATATTTT.